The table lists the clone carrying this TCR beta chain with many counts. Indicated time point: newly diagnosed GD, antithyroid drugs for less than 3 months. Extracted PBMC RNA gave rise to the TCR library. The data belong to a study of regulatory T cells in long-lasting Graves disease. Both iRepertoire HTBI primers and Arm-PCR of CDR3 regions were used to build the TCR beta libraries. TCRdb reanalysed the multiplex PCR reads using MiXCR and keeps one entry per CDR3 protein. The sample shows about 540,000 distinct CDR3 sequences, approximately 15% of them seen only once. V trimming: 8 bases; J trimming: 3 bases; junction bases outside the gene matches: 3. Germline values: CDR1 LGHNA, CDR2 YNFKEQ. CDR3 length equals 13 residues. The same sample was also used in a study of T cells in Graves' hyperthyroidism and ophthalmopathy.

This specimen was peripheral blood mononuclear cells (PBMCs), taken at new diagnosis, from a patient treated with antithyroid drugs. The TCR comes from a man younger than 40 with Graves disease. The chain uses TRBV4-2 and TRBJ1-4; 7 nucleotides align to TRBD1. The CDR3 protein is CASVGQPNEKLFF. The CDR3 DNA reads TGTGCCAGCGTGGGACAGCCTAATGAAAAACTGTTTTTT.